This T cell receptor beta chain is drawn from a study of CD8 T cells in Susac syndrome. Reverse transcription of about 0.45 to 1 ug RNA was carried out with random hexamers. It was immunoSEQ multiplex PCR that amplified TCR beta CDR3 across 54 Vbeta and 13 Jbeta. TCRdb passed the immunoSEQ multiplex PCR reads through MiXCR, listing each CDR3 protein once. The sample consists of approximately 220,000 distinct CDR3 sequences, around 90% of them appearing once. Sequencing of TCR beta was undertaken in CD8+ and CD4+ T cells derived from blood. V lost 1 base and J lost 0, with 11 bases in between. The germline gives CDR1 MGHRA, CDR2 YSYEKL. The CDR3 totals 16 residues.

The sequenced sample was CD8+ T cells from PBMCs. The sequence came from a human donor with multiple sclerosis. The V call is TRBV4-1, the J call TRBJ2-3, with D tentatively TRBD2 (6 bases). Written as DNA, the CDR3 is TGCGCCAGCAGCCAAGGGCACGGGGGAAGCACAGATACGCAGTATTTT. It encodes CASSQGHGGSTDTQYF.